Below are 30 T cell receptor beta chains sequenced from a single sample in a study of OX40 agonist ivuxolimab in advanced cancers. The method was immunoSEQ multiplex PCR; TCRdb's version includes in-frame clones alone and lacks a portion of them. Altogether some 71,000 clones are present, more than 80% being singletons, with the ten largest covering 2.8%. The sample was CD4+ or CD8+ T cells sorted from blood, taken in a trial of the OX40 agonist ivuxolimab. The source is an adult with an advanced solid tumor such as melanoma, head and neck, liver or kidney cancer.

The chain recombines TRBV4-1 with TRBJ2-1; D call uncertain. V lost 1 base and J 3 bases, leaving 7 bases between the germline ends. The CDR3 extends over 14 amino acids. Per the germline V gene, CDR1 is MGHRA and CDR2 is YSYEKL. Written as DNA, the CDR3 is TGCGCCAGCAGCCAAGCCGACGGCTACAATGAGCAGTTCTTC. Translating gives CASSQADGYNEQFF.

The V gene is TRBV5-1, the J gene TRBJ1-1, with 8 positions matching TRBD1. From germline, CDR1 is SGHRS and CDR2 YFSETQ. The CDR3 consists of 15 residues. V lost 4 bases, J lost 6 bases, and 11 bases stayed unmatched. The CDR3 loop reads CASSRGQGMGAEAFF. In DNA, the CDR3 is TGCGCCAGCAGCCGCGGACAGGGAATGGGCGCTGAAGCTTTCTTT.

This clone has only a few counts. This chain joins TRBV18 and TRBJ2-7; D is unclear. The CDR3 runs to 15 residues. Germline V CDR1 and CDR2: KGHSH, LQKENI. V lost 4 bases and J 2 bases, leaving 15 bases between the germline ends. CDR3 sequence: CASSLTGPTTYEQYF. The CDR3 DNA reads TGTGCCAGCTCACTTACCGGGCCCACCACCTACGAGCAGTACTTC.

The J gene is TRBJ1-1, the V gene TRBV5-1; the D gene is possibly TRBD1 (6 bases). The CDR3 contains 16 residues. Germline V gene sequence: CDR1 SGHRS, CDR2 YFSETQ. The V and J ends lost 3 bases and 3 bases respectively, with 18 bases between them. This chain's CDR3 is CASSSEVQGRYTEAFF. The CDR3 nucleotides read TGCGCCAGCAGCTCGGAGGTCCAGGGGAGATACACTGAAGCTTTCTTT.

This sequence joins TRBV18 and TRBJ1-4; a weak D match, TRBD1 (5 bases). There are 14 residues in the CDR3. V was trimmed by 5 bases and J by 5 bases, leaving 12 bases between them. Germline V gene lookup returns CDR1 KGHSH and CDR2 LQKENI. The CDR3 region is CASSSGTVNEKLFF. Here the CDR3 DNA reads TGTGCCAGCTCATCAGGGACTGTAAATGAAAAACTGTTTTTT.

J is TRBJ1-1 and V is TRBV28; D is unresolved. Germline V gene lookup returns CDR1 MDHEN and CDR2 SYDVKM. The germline V and J ends were trimmed by 2 bases and 5 bases, with 12 bases remaining between them. The CDR3 contains 14 residues. CDR3 coding DNA: TGTGCCAGCAGTTTAGTCGGCCAAGGGACTGAAGCTTTCTTT. Translation gives CASSLVGQGTEAFF.

This chain uses TRBV27 with TRBJ2-1; D not resolved. The CDR3 is made up of 14 amino acids. V was cut by 0 bases and J by 4 bases, with 7 bases left in between. The germline V gene has CDR1 MNHEY and CDR2 SMNVEV (reference sequence). The CDR3 DNA follows: TGTGCCAGCAGTTTATCTCTCGTTTACAATGAGCAGTTCTTC. This sequence encodes CASSLSLVYNEQFF.

The chain recombines TRBV6-1 with TRBJ1-2; 7 bases agree with TRBD1. With V trimmed by 6 bases and J by 8 bases, 9 bases remained unmatched. Looked up from germline, CDR1 is MNHNS and CDR2 is SASEGT. The CDR3 runs to 13 residues. The CDR3 DNA is TGTGCCAGCAGAGTACCAGGGGGACACGGCTACACCTTC. It yields the protein CASRVPGGHGYTF.

V and J are TRBV2 and TRBJ2-5; the D gene is possibly TRBD1 (5 bases). Germline V gives CDR1 SNHLY, CDR2 FYNNEI. Trimming took off 3 bases at V and 2 bases at J, with 13 bases between the two ends. The CDR3 totals 15 residues. The CDR3 region is CASSDTGVGQETQYF. For the CDR3, the DNA is TGTGCCAGCAGTGATACAGGCGTGGGGCAAGAGACCCAGTACTTC.

The V call is TRBV7-9, the J call TRBJ1-5; the match to TRBD1 covers 10 bases. The CDR3 is 16 residues long. Germline assignment: CDR1 SEHNR and CDR2 FQNEAQ (reference sequence). With 4 bases clipped from V and 3 bases from J, the junction kept 6 bases outside the gene matches. Here the CDR3 reads CASSSQDRGNNQPQHF. As DNA, the CDR3 is TGTGCCAGCAGCTCCCAGGACAGGGGGAACAATCAGCCCCAGCATTTT.

V is TRBV6-5 and J is TRBJ2-7; D remains unclear. V lost 6 bases and J 4 bases, leaving 16 bases between the germline ends. Germline CDR1 MNHEY, CDR2 SVGAGI. The CDR3 is 14 amino acids. The CDR3 DNA reads as TGTGCCAGCAGCACGAAAGCTCTTGATTACGAGCAGTACTTC. Its translation: CASSTKALDYEQYF.

The rearrangement uses TRBV5-4 and TRBJ1-1; maybe TRBD1 (5 bases). The V gene's germline CDR1 is SGHNT and CDR2 YYREEE (reference sequence). There are 17 residues in the CDR3. Trimming stripped 3 bases from V and 2 bases from J, with 20 bases between. The CDR3 region has the DNA TGTGCCAGCAGCTCCTATTCCAGACAGAGATTTAACACTGAAGCTTTCTTT. It is translated as CASSSYSRQRFNTEAFF.

The chain employs TRBV27 and TRBJ1-5; no definite D call. The CDR3 spans 17 residues. Between the trimmed V and J ends, which lost 2 bases and 0 bases, there was a span of 14 bases. The germline CDR1 and CDR2 sequences are MNHEY and SMNVEV (reference sequence). The CDR3 sequence is CASSLRSGWGSNQPQHF. The CDR3, as DNA: TGTGCCAGCAGTTTAAGGTCGGGGTGGGGTAGCAATCAGCCCCAGCATTTT.

CDR3 sequence (DNA): TGTGCCAGCAGCTTAGGGCAGGGGACGGGTTGGGGCTACACCTTC. Protein sequence: CASSLGQGTGWGYTF. The chain is built from TRBV7-2 and TRBJ1-2; tentatively, D is TRBD1 (6 bases). In germline, CDR1 is SGHTA, CDR2 FQGNSA. The ends were cut back, 1 base at V and 8 bases at J, with 17 bases in the middle. The CDR3 spans 15 residues. The whole variable domain, remainder taken from reference TRBV7-2 and TRBJ1-2, is GAGVSQSPSNKVTEKGKDVELRCDPISGHTALYWYRQSLGQGLEFLIYFQGNSAPDKSGLPSDRFSAERTGGSVSTLTIQRTQQEDSAVYLCASSLGQGTGWGYTFGSGTRLTVV.

This clone was found once. V is TRBV2 and J is TRBJ2-7; D is uncertain. Deletions cut 4 bases from V and 1 base from J, with 8 bases between. The CDR3 runs 13 residues. The V gene's germline CDR1 is SNHLY and CDR2 FYNNEI. The CDR3: CASSVAPSYEQYF. In DNA form, the CDR3 reads TGTGCCAGCAGTGTGGCACCTTCCTACGAGCAGTACTTC.

The chain has TRBV9 and TRBJ1-4, with TRBD1 identical over 8 bases. The germline V gene encodes CDR1 SGDLS and CDR2 YYNGEE. V lost 3 bases, J lost 3 bases, and 4 bases stayed unmatched. This CDR3 has 15 amino acids. The CDR3 is CASSARQGSNEKLFF. The CDR3 nucleotides are TGTGCCAGCAGCGCTAGACAGGGGTCTAATGAAAAACTGTTTTTT.

The genes are TRBV28 and TRBJ2-5, with D perhaps given as TRBD1 or TRBD2 (5 bases each). Trimming stripped 2 bases from V and 5 bases from J, with 24 bases between. The CDR3 has 18 residues. Germline V gene sequence: CDR1 MDHEN, CDR2 SYDVKM. The CDR3 loop is CASSLSPLNRDPRETQYF. The DNA of the CDR3 is TGTGCCAGCAGTTTAAGCCCCTTGAACCGGGACCCGAGGGAGACCCAGTACTTC.

The sample holds one count of this clone. The chain employs TRBV7-3 and TRBJ2-2; TRBD2 matches 8 bases. CDR3 length: 18 residues. V lost 7 bases and J lost 0; bases outside the gene matches: 13. CDR1 is SGHTA and CDR2 is FQGTGA in the germline V gene. This CDR3 reads CASTIRGLAGPNTGELFF. CDR3 DNA sequence: TGTGCCAGCACTATTAGAGGGCTAGCGGGTCCGAACACCGGGGAGCTGTTTTTT.

This clone was found once. This chain connects TRBV15 to TRBJ1-1; TRBD1 might be the D (6 bases). Germline assignment: CDR1 LNHNV and CDR2 YYDKDF (reference sequence). The CDR3 extends over 13 amino acids. Deletions cut 1 base from V and 8 bases from J, with 11 bases between. The CDR3 coding sequence is TGTGCCACCAGCAGAGGACCCGGGACAGAAGCTTTCTTT. Protein: CATSRGPGTEAFF.

This chain connects TRBV5-1 to TRBJ2-1; no clear D gene. In germline, CDR1 is SGHRS, CDR2 YFSETQ. This CDR3 contains 18 residues. Trimming shortened V by 3 bases and J by 0 bases, and 19 bases separated the two germline ends. The CDR3 loop is CASSSIIPSFGSYNEQFF. CDR3 nucleotides: TGCGCCAGCAGCTCAATAATACCCTCCTTCGGCTCCTACAATGAGCAGTTCTTC. Variable domain in full (rest from reference TRBV5-1 and TRBJ2-1): KAGVTQTPRYLIKTRGQQVTLSCSPISGHRSVSWYQQTPGQGLQFLFEYFSETQRNKGNFPGRFSGRQFSNSRSEMNVSTLELGDSALYLCASSSIIPSFGSYNEQFFGPGTRLTVL.

The chain is built from TRBV7-3 and TRBJ1-1; weak D call: TRBD1 (6 bases). V lost 6 bases and J 5 bases, leaving 19 bases between the germline ends. The CDR3 runs 15 residues. The germline gives CDR1 SGHTA, CDR2 FQGTGA. The CDR3 sequence is CASSAFGGARTEAFF. The CDR3 DNA reads as TGTGCCAGCAGTGCCTTCGGGGGCGCGCGGACTGAAGCTTTCTTT.

The chain has TRBV18 and TRBJ1-5; the match to TRBD1 covers 8 bases. The CDR3 is 14 residues long. The V gene end was trimmed by 3 bases and the J gene end by 6 bases; junction bases not matched to a gene: 4. CDR1 and CDR2 (germline): KGHSH, LQKENI. CDR3 in amino acids: CASSPGQDAQPQHF. In DNA, the CDR3 is TGTGCCAGCTCACCGGGACAGGATGCTCAGCCCCAGCATTTT.

The V gene is TRBV15, the J gene TRBJ1-6; a possible D gene is TRBD1 (5 bases). Between the trimmed V and J ends, which lost 3 bases and 14 bases, there was a span of 20 bases. The CDR3 has 15 amino acids. Germline CDR1 is LNHNV and CDR2 is YYDKDF (reference sequence). CDR3 loop: CATSSDLGPWGALHF. CDR3 in DNA: TGTGCCACCAGCAGCGACTTGGGACCGTGGGGGGCCCTCCACTTT.

This chain links TRBV28 with TRBJ2-2; D uncertain. V was cut by 6 bases and J by 0 bases, with 5 bases left in between. Germline CDR1 and CDR2: MDHEN and SYDVKM. The CDR3 runs to 13 residues. Written as DNA, the CDR3 is TGTGCCAGCAGACTTACGAACACCGGGGAGCTGTTTTTT. It encodes CASRLTNTGELFF.

The chain recombines TRBV6-1 with TRBJ1-1; D not resolved. Deletions cut 5 bases from V and 1 base from J, with 8 bases between. The CDR3 spans 13 residues. In germline, CDR1 is MNHNS, CDR2 SASEGT. CDR3 bases: TGTGCCAGCAGTCAGACACGGAACACTGAAGCTTTCTTT. It codes for CASSQTRNTEAFF.

This clone came up a few times. The genes are TRBV6-6 and TRBJ1-5; D perhaps matches TRBD1 (5 bases). The CDR3 consists of 16 residues. V was shortened by 1 base and J by 7 bases, with 17 bases between the two germline ends. Per germline, CDR1 MNHNY and CDR2 SVGAGI (reference sequence). CDR3 bases: TGTGCCAGCAGTTACTACAGGCGCCTCATAGCCCAGCCCCAGCATTTT. This gives the protein CASSYYRRLIAQPQHF.

CDR3 region: CASRKNTEAFF. The CDR3 DNA follows: TGTGCCAGCAGGAAGAACACTGAAGCTTTCTTT. The rearrangement joins TRBV27 to TRBJ1-1; no clear D. Trimming removed 6 bases from V and 1 base from J, with 3 bases in between. Germline V lookup: CDR1 MNHEY, CDR2 SMNVEV (reference sequence). This CDR3 is built from 11 residues.

This clone has just one count. The V and J genes are TRBV5-1 and TRBJ2-7; D is ambiguous. The CDR3 has 11 amino acids. The V gene's germline CDR1 is SGHRS and CDR2 YFSETQ. V was cut by 4 bases and J by 5 bases, with 7 bases left in between. The CDR3 region is CASSIGDEQYF. DNA of the CDR3: TGCGCCAGCAGCATTGGGGACGAGCAGTACTTC.

The chain has TRBV15 and TRBJ1-2, with D maybe TRBD1 (5 bases). Germline CDR1 LNHNV, CDR2 YYDKDF (reference sequence). V was clipped by 1 base and J by 5 bases, with 17 bases between them. The CDR3 sequence is 16 residues long. DNA for the CDR3: TGTGCCACCAGCAGAGGCCGACAGTTAAGGCCTTATGGCTACACCTTC. It specifies CATSRGRQLRPYGYTF.

The chain combines TRBV5-6 with TRBJ1-2; D is uncertain. V was clipped by 1 base and J by 4 bases, with 14 bases between them. Germline assignment: CDR1 SGHDT and CDR2 YYEEEE. The CDR3 length is 15 residues. As DNA, the CDR3 is TGTGCCAGCAGCTTGACAGCCACCAGGTTCTATGGCTACACCTTC. It codes for CASSLTATRFYGYTF.